Listed below are T cell receptor beta chains from one sample, sequenced in a study of T cell changes during pregnancy in multiple sclerosis. TCRdb's copy holds only in-frame clones and misses some; the assay was immunoSEQ multiplex PCR. The sample contains some 85,000 clones, 85% to 95% of which appear only once. The sample consisted of peripheral blood, taken in the second trimester of pregnancy. The receptor source for this set is a female donor in good health, enrolled as a control in a pregnancy study. The conserved cysteine and the conserved F or W are not part of the CDR3 here. The D gene is left open where the match is weak.

cdr3_aa,j_call,v_call,d_call,cdr3_length
ASSPKEQTAPYEQY,TRBJ2-7,TRBV9,-,14
ASRPPGTDTQY,TRBJ2-3,TRBV14,-,11
ASSTTGNRVREQY,TRBJ2-7,TRBV11-2,-,13
ASTSGGMNTEAF,TRBJ1-1,TRBV9,-,12
ASSPKQGVDEKLF,TRBJ1-4,TRBV18,TRBD1,13
AFQGLNEKLF,TRBJ1-4,TRBV5-4,-,10
ASSRTSGGNEQF,TRBJ2-1,TRBV2,TRBD2,12
ASSPGAGEAF,TRBJ1-1,TRBV4-1,-,10
ASSPRRGLAYGYT,TRBJ1-2,TRBV18,TRBD1,13
AWRKALGTGGTYGYT,TRBJ1-2,TRBV30,TRBD1,15
ASSARTAYVSTDTQY,TRBJ2-3,TRBV7-2,-,15
ASSLRTGDPNTEAF,TRBJ1-1,TRBV27,TRBD1,14
ASSLVGDRGTLAKNIQY,TRBJ2-4,TRBV11-3,TRBD1,17
ASSYFNFSGNTIY,TRBJ1-3,TRBV6-6,-,13
ASSLTSGTGGGTEAF,TRBJ1-1,TRBV7-2,TRBD1,15
ASSFQQGSSYEQY,TRBJ2-7,TRBV27,TRBD1,13
ASSRLTGLGQPQH,TRBJ1-5,TRBV4-3,-,13
ASSQAWGAPNEKLF,TRBJ1-4,TRBV4-2,-,14
ASSFRLGEDEKLF,TRBJ1-4,TRBV4-1,-,13
ASSLGQGNNYGYT,TRBJ1-2,TRBV27,-,13
ASSLRVETQY,TRBJ2-5,TRBV28,-,10
ASSLLGSTGELF,TRBJ2-2,TRBV7-2,-,12
ASSLIWGGADYGYT,TRBJ1-2,TRBV7-2,-,14
ASSLDRGQPQH,TRBJ1-5,TRBV11-1,TRBD1,11
ASSLWDRGIYEQY,TRBJ2-7,TRBV7-2,TRBD1,13
ASSPGQGAEKLF,TRBJ1-4,TRBV6-6,TRBD1,12
ASTPGQGARETQY,TRBJ2-5,TRBV19,TRBD1,13
ASSQGGSNYGYT,TRBJ1-2,TRBV9,-,12
ASRSLGREKLF,TRBJ1-4,TRBV6-5,-,11
AGTLLTSGGGDEQF,TRBJ2-1,TRBV25-1,TRBD2,14
ASSQSKTSGGKTGELF,TRBJ2-2,TRBV23-1,TRBD2,16
ASTRFAFVGAANEKLF,TRBJ1-4,TRBV10-1,-,16
ASSPSVETQY,TRBJ2-5,TRBV4-2,-,10
ASSYRQGVNEQF,TRBJ2-1,TRBV7-7,TRBD1,12
SAGSGGYT,TRBJ1-2,TRBV29-1,-,8
ASSIGTEDYEQY,TRBJ2-7,TRBV5-1,TRBD1,12
SVRGDISSPLH,TRBJ1-6,TRBV29-1,-,11
ASSLDGRGDYEQY,TRBJ2-7,TRBV5-1,-,13
ASSMGRGSHEQY,TRBJ2-7,TRBV19,-,12